These T cell receptor beta chains were read from a single sample in a study of response to subunit inactivated influenza vaccine. TCRdb re-derived calls from the RT-PCR reads in MiXCR, one entry per CDR3 protein. This sample has about 570,000 distinct CDR3 sequences, with approximately 10% found just once. These same data were also listed under a study on T cells expressing NK-cell markers.

Specimen: PBMCs from blood, collected on the day of vaccination. The source of these receptors is a man aged 50 or older who received an inactivated influenza vaccine. Both conserved end residues are part of each CDR3. Fields, in order: clone size, D gene, J gene, CDR3 length, V gene, CDR3 DNA, CDR3 protein. A D gene is named only where the DNA matches it firmly. The size field is filled for only some rows; it gives once, few, many or a size class.

few,TRBD2,TRBJ2-7,15,TRBV7-6,TGTGCCAGCAGCCACGGGACTAGCGCTACTTACGAGCAGTACTTC,CASSHGTSATYEQYF
few,.,TRBJ1-1,14,TRBV6-1,TGTGCCAGCAGCCCTCAAAGGGGAACCACTGAAGCTTTCTTT,CASSPQRGTTEAFF
once,.,TRBJ2-2,15,TRBV3-1,TGTGCCAGCAGCCATACTAACCCGAACACCGGGGAGCTGTTTTTT,CASSHTNPNTGELFF
once,.,TRBJ2-4,16,TRBV9,TGTGCCAGCAGCGTAGCTCGACACTTAGCCAAAAACATTCAGTACTTC,CASSVARHLAKNIQYF
.,.,TRBJ2-1,16,TRBV9,TGTGCCAGCAGCTTCCTCGGTGCGGGGGCCCCCAATGAGCAGTTCTTC,CASSFLGAGAPNEQFF
few,TRBD2,TRBJ2-7,15,TRBV11-2,TGTGCCAGCAGCTTACGACTAGCGGGGAGCGGCGAGCAGTACTTC,CASSLRLAGSGEQYF
.,TRBD1,TRBJ2-3,15,TRBV6-1,TGTGCCAGCAGGTTGACAGGGGGTAGCACAGATACGCAGTATTTT,CASRLTGGSTDTQYF
few,.,TRBJ2-3,13,TRBV4-3,TGCGCCAGCAGCCGACAGGCCACAGATACGCAGTATTTT,CASSRQATDTQYF
few,.,TRBJ2-7,15,TRBV20-1,TGCAGTGCGCCTAACAGTGGGATATTCGCCTACGAGCAGTACTTC,CSAPNSGIFAYEQYF
.,TRBD2,TRBJ2-7,15,TRBV7-9,TGTGCCAGCAGCTTAGGGGGGGGGATTTCCTACGAGCAGTACTTC,CASSLGGGISYEQYF
few,TRBD1,TRBJ1-2,14,TRBV9,TGTGCCAGCAGCGTGGACAGGGGGGACTATGGCTACACCTTC,CASSVDRGDYGYTF
many,.,TRBJ2-1,14,TRBV29-1,TGCAGCGTTGGCGGCAGGGCCGCCTACAATGAGCAGTTCTTC,CSVGGRAAYNEQFF
.,.,TRBJ2-7,14,TRBV6-2/TRBV6-3,TGTGCCAGCAGTTACAGCGACACCACTTACGAGCAGTACTTC,CASSYSDTTYEQYF
many,TRBD1,TRBJ1-5,14,TRBV7-6,TGTGCCAGCAGCTTAGCGGACAGGGGTCAGCCCCAGCATTTT,CASSLADRGQPQHF
.,TRBD2,TRBJ2-1,17,TRBV4-1,TGCGCCAGCAGCCCGACCGAAACTAGCGGGGAATACAATGAGCAGTTCTTC,CASSPTETSGEYNEQFF
.,.,TRBJ1-2,12,TRBV20-1,TGCAGTGGCACAAGGGCGGACACTGGCTACACCTTC,CSGTRADTGYTF
few,.,TRBJ2-7,13,TRBV5-1,TGCGCCAGCAGCTTCGGACAGAATGACGAGCAGTACTTC,CASSFGQNDEQYF
.,TRBD2,TRBJ2-7,16,TRBV9,TGTGCCAGCAGCGCCGGCCATGCGGGGGTAGGCTACGAGCAGTACTTC,CASSAGHAGVGYEQYF
.,.,TRBJ2-7,13,TRBV4-3,TGCGCCAGCAGCCAAAACAGGGTCTCCGAGCAGTACTTC,CASSQNRVSEQYF
.,.,TRBJ2-1,16,TRBV5-1,TGCGCCAGCAGCCGCAACAGGGCCTGGCAGAGAGATGAGCAGTTCTTC,CASSRNRAWQRDEQFF
once,TRBD2,TRBJ2-1,16,TRBV24-1,TGTGCCACCAGTGACGGCCCGGGACTAGCGGAAAATGAGCAGTTCTTC,CATSDGPGLAENEQFF
.,.,TRBJ2-5,14,TRBV4-2,TGTGCCATGAGCCCCCAGACAGCCCGGGAGACCCAGTACTTC,CAMSPQTARETQYF
few,.,TRBJ1-5,13,TRBV5-1,TGCGCCAGCAGCTCCAGGCCTTATCAGCCCCAGCATTTT,CASSSRPYQPQHF
.,.,TRBJ2-2,14,TRBV29-1,TGCAGCGTTGTTTTAGCACCGAACACCGGGGAGCTGTTTTTT,CSVVLAPNTGELFF
few,.,TRBJ2-7,13,TRBV6-2/TRBV6-3,TGTGCCAGCAGTTACAGTCGACAGAACGAGCAGTACTTC,CASSYSRQNEQYF
.,.,TRBJ2-4,11,TRBV28,TGTGCCAGCAGTTTTAGGGGCATTCAGTACTTC,CASSFRGIQYF
few,TRBD1,TRBJ1-2,15,TRBV6-5,TGTGCCAGCAGTTTTGGGGGACAGGGTAGACGAGGCTACACCTTC,CASSFGGQGRRGYTF